The entry below gives a single TCR beta chain sequence along with its context. Its recognized antigen is unknown. The sample holds no much larger clone one base away, and base qualities are not on file. The sequencer listed for this sample is Illumina HiSeq 1500. TCRdb reworked the public reads: Q25 trimming with fastp, MiXCR clone assembly, productive beta chains retained. Entries are consolidated by CDR3 protein sequence, retaining the most common genes and DNA. The sample data list hundreds of thousands of distinct CDR3 sequences, and less than 40% of these were observed just once. The ten largest make up 2.8% of the sample. These data come from a study of T cell repertoires in cytomegalovirus infection (dated by TCRdb to about 2019). In terms of the full investigation: Donor HLA type was relevant to the analysis, because carriage of CMV infection together with the matching HLA type was indicated by public TCR beta signatures. The paper's findings and limits, for the study overall: Carriers of CMV infection plus the relevant HLA type were discriminated by the cumulative frequency of public TCR beta family members in the study cohort and in an independent approximately 350-donor cohort. The ex vivo response was dominated by HLA-C-restricted CMV-specific TCR beta clonotypes, which also provided the single most frequent clonotype in two of eight donors.

Sequences SGHVS (CDR1) and FNYEAQ (CDR2) are obtained from the germline V gene. Reading from cysteine to phenylalanine, the CDR3 counts 17 amino acids. CDR3 DNA only is kept here, 51 bases in frame from base 1. V ends up 3 bases short and J 0 bases short, with an unmatched junction base count of 6. The chain links TRBV7-6 with TRBJ2-1, with 9 bases aligning to TRBD2. Sequencing used PBMCs. The receptor was derived from a human donor in good health (CMV status not recorded). Some clones in this sample may be carry-over from other donors' samples. The DNA sequence is TGTGCCAGCAGCTTTCAAGCGGGGGGTTCCTCCTACAATGAGCAGTTCTTC. Its product reads: CASSFQAGGSSYNEQFF.